These 30 T cell receptor beta chains originate from one sample sequenced in a study of Graves' ophthalmopathy and Graves' hyperthyroidism. RNA transcripts served as template for amplifying TCR beta CDR3 sequences. First-round RT-PCR relied on HTBI primers, and a second-round multiplex PCR came next. TCRdb called the multiplex PCR reads again in MiXCR, with one record for every CDR3 protein. The profile shows hundreds of thousands of distinct CDR3 sequences, 22% of them singletons. Sequencing was carried out using peripheral blood. The receptors originated from a woman younger than 30 with stable Graves' hyperthyroidism. Some clones in this sample may be carry-over from other donors' samples.

The table lists this clonotype with a few counts. The gene calls are TRBV12-3 or TRBV12-4 and TRBJ2-7; D may be TRBD1 (6 bases). Trimming removed 3 bases at V and 2 bases at J, with 17 bases between. The CDR3 has 16 amino acids. The CDR3 spells CASSLGTPSLPYEQYF. The CDR3 DNA sequence: TGTGCCAGCAGTTTGGGGACACCGAGCTTGCCCTACGAGCAGTACTTC.

In this sample, this clonotype turned up many times. The genes are TRBV27 and TRBJ2-7; the D is unclear. Trimming left V 3 bases short and J 3 bases short, with 9 bases between. The CDR3 consists of 13 residues. Germline V gene data show CDR1 as MNHEY and CDR2 as SMNVEV (reference sequence). The CDR3 sequence: CASSFGINYEQYF. CDR3 bases: TGTGCCAGCAGTTTCGGCATAAACTACGAGCAGTACTTC.

This chain uses TRBV12-3 or TRBV12-4 with TRBJ2-5; 7 bases are shared with TRBD1. CDR3 length: 12 residues. Trimming cost V 5 bases and J 6 bases; bases outside gene matches: 3. The CDR3 region is CASSTGVKTQYF. The CDR3 coding sequence is TGTGCCAGCAGTACAGGGGTAAAGACCCAGTACTTC.

At least ten counts were recorded for this clonotype. The rearrangement links TRBV6-5 to TRBJ1-5; D call uncertain. The CDR3 covers 17 residues. Trimming pared 0 bases from V and 3 bases from J, leaving 15 bases between. The V gene's germline CDR1 is MNHEY and CDR2 SVGAGI. The CDR3 bases are TGTGCCAGCAGTTACTCGTCGGGTTTGGGCTTCAATCAGCCCCAGCATTTT. This translates into CASSYSSGLGFNQPQHF.

This clonotype was seen repeatedly, ten times or more. The rearrangement uses TRBV12-3 or TRBV12-4 and TRBJ1-1, with D unclear. V was pared by 6 bases and J by 5 bases, with 7 bases between. This CDR3 is built from 11 residues. As DNA, the CDR3 is TGTGCCAGCAGGTTGAGGACTGAAGCTTTCTTT. Encoded protein: CASRLRTEAFF.

The table lists this clonotype with many counts. The genes are TRBV20-1 and TRBJ1-5; D perhaps matches TRBD1 (5 bases). V lost 6 bases to trimming and J lost 6 bases, with 15 bases between them. The CDR3 consists of 13 residues. Germline V lookup: CDR1 DFQATT, CDR2 SNEGSKA (reference sequence). The CDR3 loop is CSASLSGGQPQHF. The DNA for the CDR3 is TGCAGTGCGTCCCTATCCGGGGGTCAGCCCCAGCATTTT.

The chain uses TRBV5-4 and TRBJ2-5; TRBD1 agrees at 8 bases. Germline V gene data show CDR1 as SGHNT and CDR2 as YYREEE (reference sequence). The V segment lost 3 bases and the J segment 4 bases; nucleotides outside the gene matches: 5. This CDR3 region has 14 residues. The CDR3 DNA reads as TGTGCCAGCAGCTCGGGACAGGAGCGAGAGACCCAGTACTTC. Its translation is CASSSGQERETQYF.

Ten or more counts support this clonotype. The V call is TRBV2, the J call TRBJ2-2, with a possible D match to TRBD2 (7 bases). The CDR3 extends over 15 amino acids. V gave up 5 bases and J gave up 4 bases, with 14 bases separating them. CDR1 SNHLY and CDR2 FYNNEI come from the germline V gene. The chain's CDR3 is CASSSGGGLTGELFF. CDR3 bases: TGTGCCAGCAGTTCGGGGGGCGGACTCACCGGGGAGCTGTTTTTT.

A single count supports this clonotype. The V and J genes are TRBV12-3 or TRBV12-4 and TRBJ1-5; D gene ambiguous. CDR3 length: 12 amino acids. Trimming shortened V by 5 bases and J by 5 bases, and 7 bases separated the two germline ends. In nucleotides, the CDR3 is TGTGCCAGCAGTCCCGACTATCAGCCCCAGCATTTT. Amino acid sequence: CASSPDYQPQHF.

There are many counts of this clonotype. In DNA form, the CDR3 reads TGTGCCTGGAGTTCGGACAGGGGTGCGAACACTGAAGCTTTCTTT. The encoded protein is CAWSSDRGANTEAFF. This sequence joins TRBV30 and TRBJ1-1; 9 bases line up with TRBD1. There are 15 residues in the CDR3. The V segment lost 2 bases and the J segment 1 base; nucleotides outside the gene matches: 5. CDR1 and CDR2 from the germline V gene are GTSNPN and SVGIG (reference sequence).

This clonotype came up many times. V is TRBV7-9 and J is TRBJ1-2; TRBD1 aligns across 10 bases. V lost 5 bases and J lost 8; bases outside the gene matches: 8. Per germline, CDR1 SEHNR and CDR2 FQNEAQ (reference sequence). The CDR3 extends over 14 amino acids. The CDR3 protein is CASSAPGQGSGYTF. Here the CDR3 DNA reads TGTGCCAGCAGCGCACCGGGACAGGGGAGCGGCTACACCTTC.

The chain recombines TRBV15 with TRBJ2-2, with D unresolved. Trimming removed 5 bases at V and 4 bases at J, with 11 bases between. Germline values: CDR1 LNHNV, CDR2 YYDKDF (reference sequence). The length of the CDR3 is 14 residues. The CDR3 is CATSGESSTGELFF. DNA for the CDR3: TGTGCCACCAGCGGGGAAAGCAGCACCGGGGAGCTGTTTTTT.

Worth noting for this clonotype: Since a much larger clone is just one base distant, this may be a read error. V is TRBV2 and J is TRBJ1-1, with 8 bases fitting TRBD1. V lost 8 bases, J lost 7 bases, and 9 bases stayed unmatched. Germline V gives CDR1 SNHLY, CDR2 FYNNEI. There are 13 residues in the CDR3. CDR3: CASYRTGQSEAFF. The DNA of the CDR3 is TGTGCCAGCTACCGGACAGGGCAGAGTGAAGCTTTCTTT.

The rearrangement uses TRBV11-2 and TRBJ1-5; tentative D call: TRBD1 (5 bases). The germline V and J ends were trimmed by 2 bases and 1 base, with 12 bases remaining between them. Germline CDR1 reads SGHAT; CDR2 reads FQNNGV. CDR3 size: 16 residues. The CDR3 DNA sequence: TGTGCCAGCAGCTTAATTGGGGGGATGAGCAATCAGCCCCAGCATTTT. It codes for CASSLIGGMSNQPQHF.

There are many counts of this clonotype. V and J are TRBV27 and TRBJ1-2; D may be TRBD1 (5 bases). V was cut by 8 bases and J by 5 bases, with 12 bases left in between. CDR1 is MNHEY and CDR2 is SMNVEV in the germline V gene (reference sequence). The CDR3 runs to 12 residues. This chain's CDR3 is CASSGPFYGYTF. The CDR3, as DNA: TGTGCCAGCTCGGGACCGTTTTATGGCTACACCTTC.

Ten or more counts support this clonotype. The chain uses TRBV20-1 and TRBJ1-6; D perhaps matches TRBD1 (5 bases). The germline V gene encodes CDR1 DFQATT and CDR2 SNEGSKA (reference sequence). The CDR3 spans 15 residues. V was trimmed by 1 base and J by 9 bases, leaving 16 bases between them. The CDR3 is CSARVPRDPGSPLHF. The CDR3 coding sequence is TGCAGTGCTAGAGTCCCCCGGGACCCGGGTTCACCCCTCCACTTT.

The table lists this clonotype with many counts. The chain links TRBV2 to TRBJ2-2, with a tentative D call TRBD2 (6 bases). The germline V gene has CDR1 SNHLY and CDR2 FYNNEI. The CDR3 is made up of 14 amino acids. The germline V and J ends were trimmed by 0 bases and 10 bases, with 12 bases remaining between them. Here the CDR3 DNA reads TGTGCCAGCAGTGAAGCATCGAGGAGGGCGGAGCTGTTTTTT. Translated: CASSEASRRAELFF.

This chain links TRBV20-1 with TRBJ1-5; maybe TRBD1 (5 bases). The germline gives CDR1 DFQATT, CDR2 SNEGSKA (reference sequence). The CDR3 runs to 14 residues. V was clipped by 2 bases and J by 3 bases, with 11 bases between them. The CDR3 spells CSARLGRDNQPQHF. The CDR3, as DNA: TGCAGTGCTAGACTGGGCAGGGACAATCAGCCCCAGCATTTT.

This clonotype was counted ten times or more. This sequence joins TRBV9 and TRBJ1-6, with TRBD1 as a possible D gene (6 bases). From germline, CDR1 is SGDLS and CDR2 YYNGEE. The CDR3 covers 15 residues. V lost 0 bases, J lost 7 bases, and 11 bases lay in between. The CDR3 coding sequence is TGTGCCAGCAGCGTAGGACAGGCCCCAAATTCACCCCTCCACTTT. It specifies CASSVGQAPNSPLHF.

This clonotype was counted only a few times. V and J are TRBV12-3 or TRBV12-4 and TRBJ2-5; 8 nucleotides agree with TRBD2. The CDR3 is 13 residues long. With V trimmed by 6 bases and J by 5 bases, 5 bases remained unmatched. The CDR3 here is CASSWASGETQYF. The CDR3 coding sequence is TGTGCCAGCAGCTGGGCTAGCGGGGAGACCCAGTACTTC.

The chain combines TRBV2 with TRBJ1-1; D remains ambiguous. The CDR3 sequence is 12 residues long. Germline lookup yields CDR1 SNHLY and CDR2 FYNNEI. V gave up 2 bases and J gave up 7 bases, with 8 bases separating them. DNA of the CDR3: TGTGCCAGCAGTGAAACGGGAGTTGAAGCTTTCTTT. Encoded protein: CASSETGVEAFF.

This clonotype was observed a handful of times. The chain links TRBV28 to TRBJ2-7; 8 bases line up with TRBD1. V shed 3 bases, J shed 2 bases, and the junction held 6 bases outside the gene matches. Germline V gene data show CDR1 as MDHEN and CDR2 as SYDVKM. The CDR3 loop spans 15 amino acids. The CDR3 nucleotides are TGTGCCAGCAGTTTTTGGGACAGGAGAACCTACGAGCAGTACTTC. Residues: CASSFWDRRTYEQYF.

This clonotype was recorded many times. CDR3 protein: CASSEQGAMNTEAFF. CDR3 DNA sequence: TGTGCCAGCAGTGAACAGGGGGCAATGAACACTGAAGCTTTCTTT. This rearrangement joins TRBV2 to TRBJ1-1; 8 positions match TRBD1. Trimming at V came to 2 bases and at J to 0 bases, leaving 2 bases not matched to a gene. In germline, CDR1 is SNHLY, CDR2 FYNNEI. There are 15 residues in the CDR3.

This clonotype was counted at least ten times. The CDR3: CASSQDVDSNQPQHF. CDR3 bases: TGTGCCAGCAGCCAAGACGTAGATAGCAATCAGCCCCAGCATTTT. The rearrangement uses TRBV12-3 or TRBV12-4 and TRBJ1-5, with D unclear. The V end lost 6 bases, the J end lost 0 bases, and 12 bases lay between the germline ends. This CDR3 spans 15 amino acids.

This clonotype was seen many times. The chain uses TRBV12-3 or TRBV12-4 and TRBJ1-2; perhaps TRBD1 as D (6 bases). Trimming stripped 5 bases from V and 5 bases from J, with 18 bases between. The CDR3 is 15 amino acids. CDR3 DNA: TGTGCCAGCAGTGGCCGGACAGCTACAAGATATGGCTACACCTTC. Translated, it gives CASSGRTATRYGYTF.

The sample holds many counts of this clonotype. The chain combines TRBV12-3 or TRBV12-4 with TRBJ2-5; 8 bases align to TRBD2. This CDR3 is 16 amino acids long. The ends lost 1 base at V and 5 bases at J; junction bases unmatched: 9. DNA for the CDR3: TGTGCCAGCAGTTTAGGTTTAGCGGGATATGTCGAGACCCAGTACTTC. This codes for CASSLGLAGYVETQYF.

This clonotype was recorded many times. V is TRBV29-1 and J is TRBJ2-5, with 12 bases aligning to TRBD1. The CDR3 has 14 amino acids. Per the germline V gene, CDR1 is SQVTM and CDR2 is ANQGSEA. The V segment lost 6 bases and the J segment 5 bases; nucleotides outside the gene matches: 7. The CDR3 nucleotides are TGCAGCGTGGGGGACAGGGGGCTATGGGAGACCCAGTACTTC. Its translation: CSVGDRGLWETQYF.

This clonotype was found many times. The chain links TRBV6-5 to TRBJ1-5; tentative D call: TRBD1 (5 bases). Germline V lookup: CDR1 MNHEY, CDR2 SVGAGI. Trimming shortened V by 4 bases and J by 1 base, and 17 bases separated the two germline ends. CDR3 size: 17 residues. As DNA, the CDR3 is TGTGCCAGCAGTTCCACGGTGGCAGGGAAGAGCAATCAGCCCCAGCATTTT. Protein: CASSSTVAGKSNQPQHF.

This clonotype occurred many times. V and J are TRBV11-2 and TRBJ1-1, with D unclear. The V end lost 2 bases, the J end lost 4 bases, and 11 bases lay between the germline ends. Germline assignment: CDR1 SGHAT and CDR2 FQNNGV. The CDR3 spans 14 residues. Written as DNA, the CDR3 is TGTGCCAGCAGCTTAAATTCTGCGGGCACTGAAGCTTTCTTT. Translated: CASSLNSAGTEAFF. Based on the CDR3 plus reference TRBV11-2 and TRBJ1-1, the full variable domain is EAGVAQSPRYKIIEKRQSVAFWCNPISGHATLYWYQQILGQGPKLLIQFQNNGVVDDSQLPKDRFSAERLKGVDSTLKIQPAKLEDSAVYLCASSLNSAGTEAFFGQGTRLTVV.

In its sample, this clonotype was seen many times. This rearrangement joins TRBV11-3 to TRBJ2-7, with 9 bases fitting TRBD2. The V gene's germline CDR1 is SGHNT and CDR2 YENEEA. CDR3 length equals 16 residues. V trimming: 5 bases; J trimming: 5 bases; junction bases outside the gene matches: 13. CDR3 nucleotides: TGTGCCAGCAGCCTCCAAAGTTCGCGGGAGGGGGACGAGCAGTACTTC. Translating gives CASSLQSSREGDEQYF.